This T cell receptor (beta chain) is from a study of T-cell memory formation after mild COVID-19. Study-level background: TCR clusters showed largely donor specificity. Findings and limits, study-wide: Memory from before infection featured some responding clones, which suggests cross-reactive memory joined.

TCRdb re-analysed the 5' RACE reads in MiXCR, keeping a single row per CDR3 protein. The sample lists roughly 35,000 distinct CDR3 sequences, 7% to 8% occurring once. Germline V lookup: CDR1 SGHRS, CDR2 YFSETQ. The CDR3 spans 15 residues. This clonotype was detected many times. Its specificity is unknown. The junction differs from germline at one of its ends, possibly a read error. The V and J genes are TRBV5-1 and TRBJ1-1, with D uncertain. Sequences were obtained from PBMCs or a T cell subset sorted from them (not recorded which). This TCR was recovered from a man aged 18 to 30 who had mild COVID-19 (a few samples of this study predate the infection). Cell type and time point are not known. CDR3 DNA: TGCGCCAGCAGCTTGGATCCCGCTGGCCTCACTAAAGCTTTCTTT. This encodes CASSLDPAGLTKAFF.